One and the same sample provided the 5 T cell receptor beta chains below, sequenced in a study of Ad26.COV2.S vaccination and SARS-CoV-2 variants. Measured with immunoSEQ multiplex PCR; TCRdb has only the in-frame clones, and not every one. The data contain approximately 280,000 clones, approximately 87% of them singletons. Indicated treatment: some 19 received Ad26.COV2.S at low or high dose, single or two shots; roughly five received placebo; per-sample allocation not given. Specimen acquisition occurred on day 63 following the initial vaccine or placebo injection. Source: peripheral blood, taken in a trial of Ad26.COV2.S vaccine versus placebo. Receptors were obtained from a person aged 18-65 years who received the Ad26.COV2.S COVID-19 vaccine or a placebo.

V usage is TRBV6-5 and J usage is TRBJ1-5; 7 bases are a match to TRBD1. This CDR3 has 13 residues. Germline V gene lookup returns CDR1 MNHEY and CDR2 SVGAGI. The V gene end was trimmed by 5 bases and the J gene end by 7 bases; junction bases not matched to a gene: 5. CDR3 in DNA: TGTGCCAGCAGTCGACACAGGGGACAGCCCCAGCATTTT. Encoded protein: CASSRHRGQPQHF.

J is TRBJ2-5 and V is TRBV5-1; 7 nucleotides agree with TRBD1. This CDR3 has 13 amino acids. With V trimmed by 4 bases and J by 5 bases, 5 bases remained unmatched. Germline CDR1 reads SGHRS; CDR2 reads YFSETQ. CDR3 amino acids: CASSSGQVETQYF. The CDR3 nucleotides read TGCGCCAGCAGCAGTGGACAGGTGGAGACCCAGTACTTC.

V and J are TRBV18 and TRBJ2-7, with D perhaps matching TRBD2 (5 bases). The ends were cut back, 6 bases at V and 1 base at J, with 16 bases in the middle. The CDR3 contains 15 residues. Germline loops: CDR1 KGHSH, CDR2 LQKENI. Here the CDR3 reads CASSRRLAESYEQYF. CDR3 bases: TGTGCCAGCTCCAGGCGCCTAGCCGAATCCTACGAGCAGTACTTC.

The rearrangement links TRBV3-1 (or the pseudogene TRBV3-2) to TRBJ1-1, with 7 bases identical to TRBD1. Per the germline V gene, CDR1 is LGHDT and CDR2 is YNNKEL (reference sequence). The CDR3 contains 15 residues. V was pared by 3 bases and J by 0 bases, with 4 bases of the junction left unmatched. The CDR3 spells CASSHLQGLNTEAFF. The CDR3 region has the DNA TGTGCCAGCAGCCATCTACAGGGGCTGAACACTGAAGCTTTCTTT.

This clone was seen just once. V gene TRBV18 combines with J gene TRBJ2-1; TRBD1 aligns across 8 bases. The CDR3 is 15 amino acids. The ends lost 6 bases at V and 12 bases at J; junction bases unmatched: 16. The germline gives CDR1 KGHSH, CDR2 LQKENI. CDR3 bases: TGTGCCAGCTCGCAACAGGGGGTCCCCCTACTCGGGCAGTTCTTC. Residues: CASSQQGVPLLGQFF.